The 27 T cell receptor beta chains presented below share a single source sample, sequenced in a study of blood T cell repertoires in COVID-19. TCRdb's table, derived via immunoSEQ multiplex PCR, lists solely in-frame clones and lacks some. The top ten hold 19% of the sample, which has approximately 150,000 clones, roughly 85% seen once. The specimen was PBMCs or T cells enriched from blood (not recorded which). These receptors all stem from a woman between 65 and 79 years old in a cohort exposed to, infected with or recovered from COVID-19 (not recorded which).

The chain couples TRBV5-6 to TRBJ1-1; no clear D gene. The CDR3 is made up of 13 amino acids. V dropped 6 bases and J dropped 4 bases, with 13 bases sitting between them. The germline V gene encodes CDR1 SGHDT and CDR2 YYEEEE. The CDR3 here is CASNKLGVTEAFF. CDR3 coding DNA: TGTGCCAGCAACAAGCTCGGGGTCACTGAAGCTTTCTTT.

V gene TRBV14 combines with J gene TRBJ1-2, with 7 bases fitting TRBD1. The CDR3 consists of 15 residues. The trim removed 1 base at V and 3 bases at J, leaving 5 bases unmatched. Germline assignment: CDR1 SGHDN and CDR2 FVKESK. The CDR3 protein is CASSQGNTGDYGYTF. In DNA form, the CDR3 reads TGTGCCAGCAGCCAAGGGAATACAGGGGACTATGGCTACACCTTC.

The chain is built from TRBV27 and TRBJ2-1, with TRBD2 identical over 10 bases. Losses at the gene ends were 6 bases for V and 7 bases for J; bases not matched to a gene: 6. This CDR3 has 14 amino acids. Germline lookup yields CDR1 MNHEY and CDR2 SMNVEV (reference sequence). DNA of the CDR3: TGTGCCAGCAGAGCCGGGACTAGCGTAAATGAGCAGTTCTTC. Translated: CASRAGTSVNEQFF.

V is TRBV9 and J is TRBJ2-1, with 12 bases identical to TRBD2. After removal of 3 bases from V and 7 bases from J, the junction contained 8 bases not matched to a gene. Germline V gene data show CDR1 as SGDLS and CDR2 as YYNGEE. The CDR3 has 16 residues. In DNA form, the CDR3 reads TGTGCCAGCAGCGGACCGACTAGCGGGAGAAGGAATGAGCAGTTCTTC. This encodes CASSGPTSGRRNEQFF.

The chain couples TRBV5-1 to TRBJ2-1, with 10 bases fitting TRBD2. This CDR3 has 17 amino acids. Germline lookup yields CDR1 SGHRS and CDR2 YFSETQ. V dropped 2 bases and J dropped 8; count of bases not matched to a gene: 13. CDR3 residues: CASSFIILAGGPDEQFF. The CDR3 DNA is TGCGCCAGCAGCTTTATAATTTTAGCGGGAGGCCCGGATGAGCAGTTCTTC.

Notes on this clone: The sample contains more than one DNA sequence encoding this CDR3. V and J are TRBV29-1 and TRBJ1-1; 9 positions agree with TRBD1. Germline values: CDR1 SQVTM, CDR2 ANQGSEA. The CDR3 runs 13 residues. With 5 bases clipped from V and 2 bases from J, the junction kept 3 bases outside the gene matches. The DNA for the CDR3 is TGCAGCGTTAAGGGACAGGGAAACACTGAAGCTTTCTTT. Encoded protein: CSVKGQGNTEAFF.

The chain carries TRBV28 and TRBJ1-2, with D hard to call. V lost 6 bases, J lost 2 bases, and 13 bases lay in between. The CDR3 is made up of 14 amino acids. CDR1 is MDHEN and CDR2 is SYDVKM in the germline V gene. CDR3 sequence: CASSLTLLNYGYTF. CDR3 DNA: TGTGCCAGCAGCCTAACCCTCCTAAACTATGGCTACACCTTC.

CDR3 bases: TGTGCCAGCAGCTTGGAGAGCGGGAGTACAACAGATACGCAGTATTTT. Amino acid sequence: CASSLESGSTTDTQYF. The genes are TRBV5-4 and TRBJ2-3, with TRBD2 matching over 8 bases. V dropped 0 bases and J dropped 3; count of bases not matched to a gene: 6. The CDR3 is made up of 16 amino acids. In germline, CDR1 is SGHNT, CDR2 YYREEE (reference sequence).

The rearrangement uses TRBV5-1 and TRBJ2-7; a possible D gene is TRBD1 (5 bases). The CDR3 has 12 amino acids. The germline V gene has CDR1 SGHRS and CDR2 YFSETQ. Trimming took off 4 bases at V and 7 bases at J, with 12 bases between the two ends. CDR3 protein: CASSTQGREQYF. In nucleotides, the CDR3 is TGCGCCAGCAGCACCCAGGGAAGGGAGCAGTACTTC.

This clone was counted at least ten times. V usage is TRBV25-1 and J usage is TRBJ2-1, with 7 bases aligning to TRBD2. Germline V gene lookup returns CDR1 MGHDK and CDR2 SYGVNS. Trimming removed 2 bases from V and 4 bases from J; junction bases left unmatched: 8. CDR3 size: 16 residues. CDR3 protein: CASSEVASGAYNEQFF. For the CDR3, the DNA is TGTGCCAGCAGTGAAGTGGCTAGCGGAGCTTACAATGAGCAGTTCTTC.

In DNA form, the CDR3 reads TGCGCCAGCAGCTCCCGAACTAGAACGGGGGGATGGTCCTACAATGAGCAGTTCTTC. It specifies CASSSRTRTGGWSYNEQFF. This chain uses TRBV5-1 with TRBJ2-1; TRBD2 matches 7 bases. Trimming removed 3 bases from V and 1 base from J; junction bases left unmatched: 16. Germline values: CDR1 SGHRS, CDR2 YFSETQ. The CDR3 loop spans 19 amino acids.

The chain has TRBV5-6 and TRBJ2-2; D remains ambiguous. Germline V gene lookup returns CDR1 SGHDT and CDR2 YYEEEE. CDR3 length equals 13 residues. With 2 bases removed from V and 3 bases from J, the gap between germline ends came to 5 bases. The CDR3 DNA reads TGTGCCAGCAGCTTTGGCTACACCGGGGAGCTGTTTTTT. Its translation: CASSFGYTGELFF. Full variable domain (remainder filled in from reference TRBV5-6 and TRBJ2-2): DAGVTQSPTHLIKTRGQQVTLRCSPKSGHDTVSWYQQALGQGPQFIFQYYEEEERQRGNFPDRFSGHQFPNYSSELNVNALLLGDSALYLCASSFGYTGELFFGEGSRLTVL.

The chain carries TRBV6-6 and TRBJ2-1; D perhaps matches TRBD2 (5 bases). Germline assignment: CDR1 MNHNY and CDR2 SVGAGI (reference sequence). Between the trimmed V and J ends, which lost 8 bases and 9 bases, there was a span of 8 bases. This CDR3 spans 10 amino acids. The CDR3 sequence is CASRGGEQFF. The DNA of the CDR3 is TGTGCCAGCCGGGGTGGTGAGCAGTTCTTC.

DNA of the CDR3: TGTGCCAGCAGACCTTTTAGCGGGAGGGAATACAATGAGCAGTTCTTC. Amino acid sequence: CASRPFSGREYNEQFF. The chain couples TRBV5-5 to TRBJ2-1, with TRBD2 matching 11 bases. After removal of 5 bases from V and 4 bases from J, the junction contained 8 bases not matched to a gene. This CDR3 is built from 16 residues. Germline assignment: CDR1 SGHKS and CDR2 YYEKEE (reference sequence). Full variable domain (outside the CDR3, taken from reference TRBV5-5 and TRBJ2-1): DAGVTQSPTHLIKTRGQQVTLRCSPISGHKSVSWYQQVLGQGPQFIFQYYEKEERGRGNFPDRFSARQFPNYSSELNVNALLLGDSALYLCASRPFSGREYNEQFFGPGTRLTVL.

The chain employs TRBV11-3 and TRBJ1-3, with D maybe TRBD1 (5 bases). Germline V gene sequence: CDR1 SGHNT, CDR2 YENEEA. V was cut by 5 bases and J by 2 bases, with 13 bases left in between. The CDR3 totals 15 residues. In DNA form, the CDR3 reads TGTGCCAGCAGCCCCCCGGCAGGGACTGGAAACACCATATATTTT. This encodes CASSPPAGTGNTIYF.

The chain links TRBV19 to TRBJ1-1; D unclear. The germline CDR1 and CDR2 sequences are LNHDA and SQIVND (reference sequence). The CDR3 covers 14 residues. V dropped 6 bases and J dropped 0 bases, with 11 bases sitting between them. The CDR3 here is CASSSGFMNTEAFF. The CDR3 DNA is TGTGCCAGTAGCAGCGGGTTCATGAACACTGAAGCTTTCTTT. Drawing the rest from reference TRBV19 and TRBJ1-1, the complete variable domain is DGGITQSPKYLFRKEGQNVTLSCEQNLNHDAMYWYRQDPGQGLRLIYYSQIVNDFQKGDIAEGYSVSREKKESFPLTVTSAQKNPTAFYLCASSSGFMNTEAFFGQGTRLTVV.

V is TRBV12-3 or TRBV12-4 and J is TRBJ2-3; unclear D gene. The CDR3 is made up of 13 amino acids. The V end lost 3 bases, the J end lost 4 bases, and 8 bases lay between the germline ends. CDR3 nucleotide sequence: TGTGCCAGCAGTTTGAGGTCCGCAGATACGCAGTATTTT. It specifies CASSLRSADTQYF.

The chain recombines TRBV3-1 (or the pseudogene TRBV3-2) with TRBJ2-7; TRBD2 matches at 13 bases. CDR3 length equals 15 residues. The germline V gene has CDR1 LGHDT and CDR2 YNNKEL (reference sequence). With 6 bases clipped from V and 0 bases from J, the junction kept 2 bases outside the gene matches. CDR3 loop: CASSRTSGSSYEQYF. For the CDR3, the DNA is TGTGCCAGCAGTCGGACTAGCGGGAGCTCCTACGAGCAGTACTTC.

V is TRBV29-1 and J is TRBJ1-2; D might be TRBD1 (5 bases). From germline, CDR1 is SQVTM and CDR2 ANQGSEA. CDR3 length: 14 residues. V was clipped by 7 bases and J by 2 bases, with 17 bases between them. The chain's CDR3 is CSGVLQGPNYGYTF. The CDR3 DNA reads TGCAGCGGCGTCCTGCAGGGCCCAAACTATGGCTACACCTTC.

The chain joins TRBV7-9 to TRBJ1-1; perhaps TRBD1 as D (6 bases). The CDR3 is 14 residues long. Germline loops: CDR1 SEHNR, CDR2 FQNEAQ (reference sequence). Trimming removed 4 bases from V and 4 bases from J, with 13 bases in between. The CDR3 DNA sequence: TGTGCCAGCAGCTCCAGGACAGAGACCACTGAAGCTTTCTTT. It specifies CASSSRTETTEAFF.

The genes are TRBV7-9 and TRBJ2-1; 9 bases align to TRBD1. This CDR3 spans 15 amino acids. The V segment lost 4 bases and the J segment 8 bases; nucleotides outside the gene matches: 9. CDR1 is SEHNR, CDR2 FQNEAQ, per germline (reference sequence). The CDR3 loop reads CASSSYGTGLHEQFF. CDR3 DNA sequence: TGTGCCAGCAGCTCCTACGGGACAGGGCTACATGAGCAGTTCTTC.

The J gene is TRBJ2-5, the V gene TRBV29-1; D is perhaps TRBD2 (6 bases). Germline values: CDR1 SQVTM, CDR2 ANQGSEA. This CDR3 region has 13 residues. The V end was cut by 7 bases, the J end by 5 bases, with 17 bases between. The CDR3 DNA reads TGCAGCGCTGAGGGACGCGGGATGGAGACCCAGTACTTC. Its protein product is CSAEGRGMETQYF.

The V call is TRBV5-1, the J call TRBJ2-7; D not resolved. This CDR3 comprises 15 residues. V lost 4 bases and J 0 bases, leaving 14 bases between the germline ends. CDR1 and CDR2 from the germline V gene are SGHRS and YFSETQ. CDR3 amino acids: CASSPLSVSSYEQYF. In DNA, the CDR3 is TGCGCCAGCAGCCCCCTCAGCGTCTCCTCCTACGAGCAGTACTTC.

CDR3 sequence: CASSPGGWQETQYF. In nucleotides, the CDR3 is TGTGCCAGCAGCCCAGGGGGATGGCAAGAGACCCAGTACTTC. V usage is TRBV13 and J usage is TRBJ2-5, with 7 bases matching TRBD1. The germline V gene has CDR1 PRHDT and CDR2 FYEKMQ (reference sequence). V was clipped by 5 bases and J by 2 bases; unmatched bases: 5. This CDR3 region has 14 residues.

There are a few counts of this clone. V usage is TRBV5-6 and J usage is TRBJ1-2; 7 bases are shared with TRBD1. This CDR3 has 13 residues. Unmatched junction bases numbered 3, after V lost 3 bases and J lost 4 bases. Looked up from germline, CDR1 is SGHDT and CDR2 is YYEEEE. The CDR3: CASSSGQFYGYTF. For the CDR3, the DNA is TGTGCCAGCAGCTCGGGACAGTTCTATGGCTACACCTTC.

The J gene is TRBJ2-5, the V gene TRBV18; a weak D match, TRBD1 (5 bases). Germline CDR1 is KGHSH and CDR2 is LQKENI. V dropped 10 bases and J dropped 2 bases, with 20 bases sitting between them. The CDR3 is 15 residues long. The CDR3 DNA follows: TGTGCCACCCGATTCAGGGCTGGCGGACAAGAGACCCAGTACTTC. Amino acid sequence: CATRFRAGGQETQYF. The full variable domain, rest sourced from reference TRBV18 and TRBJ2-5, is NAGVMQNPRHLVRRRGQEARLRCSPMKGHSHVYWYRQLPEEGLKFMVYLQKENIIDESGMPKERFSAEFPKEGPSILRIQQVVRGDSAAYFCATRFRAGGQETQYFGPGTRLLVL.

The chain combines TRBV3-1 (or the pseudogene TRBV3-2) with TRBJ1-6, with 9 bases fitting TRBD1. Germline CDR1 and CDR2: LGHDT and YNNKEL (reference sequence). Trimming cost V 6 bases and J 9 bases; bases outside gene matches: 6. The CDR3 has 14 residues. The CDR3 loop reads CASRADRGTSPLHF. CDR3 nucleotide sequence: TGTGCCAGCAGAGCGGACAGGGGCACTTCACCCCTCCACTTT.